These 27 T cell receptor beta chains were sequenced from one sample in a study of OX40 agonist ivuxolimab in advanced cancers. Libraries were prepared by immunoSEQ multiplex PCR; TCRdb keeps only in-frame clonotypes and omits some of them. The sample holds about 95,000 clones, about 85% seen once. The specimen was CD4+ or CD8+ T cells sorted from blood, collected in a trial of the OX40 agonist ivuxolimab. The receptor set was obtained from an adult with an advanced solid tumor such as melanoma, head and neck, liver or kidney cancer.

This clone was recorded only once. The V and J genes are TRBV15 and TRBJ1-4; TRBD1 aligns across 12 bases. Unmatched junction bases numbered 14, after V lost 5 bases and J lost 4 bases. The CDR3 covers 19 residues. CDR1 LNHNV and CDR2 YYDKDF come from the germline V gene (reference sequence). The CDR3 sequence: CATSGLVGQGALFNEKLFF. The CDR3 DNA reads as TGTGCCACCAGCGGCCTGGTGGGACAGGGGGCCCTCTTTAATGAAAAACTGTTTTTT.

This clone was counted a single time. J is TRBJ2-7 and V is TRBV21-1; the table assigns TRBD1, which was not confirmed against the DNA. TRBV21-1 is shown as a pseudogene. There are 14 residues in the CDR3. In DNA form, the CDR3 reads TGTGCCAGCAACTCAAGGACAGGGTGTTACGAGCAGTACTTC. This gives the protein CASNSRTGCYEQYF.

The sample holds one count of this clone. This chain joins TRBV21-1 and TRBJ1-5. TRBV21-1 is described as a pseudogene. The CDR3 extends over 15 amino acids. DNA for the CDR3: TGTGCCAGCACCCGGATGAAGAAGGGAAGTCAGCCCCAGCATTTT. It translates to CASTRMKKGSQPQHF.

The genes are TRBV4-3 and TRBJ2-7; 10 nucleotides agree with TRBD2. Per germline, CDR1 LGHNA and CDR2 YSLEER. V was pared by 3 bases and J by 4 bases, with 0 bases of the junction left unmatched. The CDR3 has 13 residues. The CDR3 DNA is TGCGCCAGCAGCCAGGGACTAGCGTACGAGCAGTACTTC. Translated: CASSQGLAYEQYF.

CDR3 in amino acids: CASSPEGAGVTGELFF. The CDR3 nucleotides read TGTGCCAGCAGCCCCGAGGGAGCGGGAGTCACCGGGGAGCTGTTTTTT. The V gene is TRBV7-3, the J gene TRBJ2-2, with TRBD2 matching 8 bases. The V and J ends lost 5 bases and 4 bases, in that order; junction bases with no gene match: 9. Germline V gene lookup returns CDR1 SGHTA and CDR2 FQGTGA. This CDR3 has 16 amino acids. Supplemented by reference TRBV7-3 and TRBJ2-2, the full variable domain reads GAGVSQTPSNKVTEKGKYVELRCDPISGHTALYWYRQSLGQGPEFLIYFQGTGAADDSGLPNDRFFAVRPEGSVSTLKIQRTERGDSAVYLCASSPEGAGVTGELFFGEGSRLTVL.

This chain links TRBV28 with TRBJ2-3, with 7 positions matching TRBD2. CDR3 length: 14 amino acids. V trimming: 6 bases; J trimming: 8 bases; junction bases outside the gene matches: 11. The germline V gene has CDR1 MDHEN and CDR2 SYDVKM. The chain's CDR3 is CASRRGSGVGTQYF. The CDR3 DNA is TGTGCCAGCAGACGCGGGAGCGGTGTAGGTACGCAGTATTTT.

The rearrangement joins TRBV19 to TRBJ2-1; TRBD2 matches 10 bases. Germline-derived CDR1 and CDR2 are LNHDA and SQIVND (reference sequence). This CDR3 is 14 amino acids long. Trimming took 7 bases from V and 8 from J; bases not matched to a gene: 8. The CDR3 loop reads CASIASGSGDEQFF. The CDR3 DNA is TGTGCCAGTATCGCTAGCGGGAGTGGGGATGAGCAGTTCTTC.

The chain links TRBV28 to TRBJ2-2; D gene uncertain. The V gene's germline CDR1 is MDHEN and CDR2 SYDVKM. V gave up 5 bases and J gave up 3 bases, with 10 bases separating them. The CDR3 has 14 amino acids. The CDR3 region has the DNA TGTGCCAGCAGTGGAATAGAGGACACCGGGGAGCTGTTTTTT. Its protein is CASSGIEDTGELFF.

The chain has TRBV28 and TRBJ2-5; 10 nucleotides line up with TRBD2. CDR1 MDHEN and CDR2 SYDVKM come from the germline V gene. The CDR3 is 15 residues long. V dropped 3 bases and J dropped 5; count of bases not matched to a gene: 6. The CDR3 bases are TGTGCCAGCAGTTTCCTAGCGGGAGAGGGTGAGACCCAGTACTTC. This codes for CASSFLAGEGETQYF.

J is TRBJ2-3 and V is TRBV7-9; 8 bases are shared with TRBD2. The CDR3 length is 18 residues. Germline V gene lookup returns CDR1 SEHNR and CDR2 FQNEAQ (reference sequence). J was trimmed by 2 bases and V by 4 bases; bases with no gene match: 14. In DNA, the CDR3 is TGTGCCAGCAGCTCCAATGATGGTGGCGGGGGGACCACAGATACGCAGTATTTT. Its translation is CASSSNDGGGGTTDTQYF.

The chain uses TRBV6-1 and TRBJ2-2; 8 bases agree with TRBD1. Germline trimming cut 11 bases from V and 4 bases from J; bases unmatched to any gene: 12. Germline V gene lookup returns CDR1 MNHNS and CDR2 SASEGT. The CDR3 has 15 amino acids. CDR3 protein: CAHDPTGEPTGELFF. The CDR3 bases are TGTGCCCACGATCCGACAGGGGAGCCCACCGGGGAGCTGTTTTTT.

In this sample, this clone turned up a few times. V usage is TRBV19 and J usage is TRBJ1-6, with D possibly being TRBD1 (5 bases). From germline, CDR1 is LNHDA and CDR2 SQIVND (reference sequence). With 5 bases removed from V and 6 bases from J, the gap between germline ends came to 14 bases. The CDR3 sequence is 15 residues long. CDR3 sequence: CASSVPGLSNSPLHF. The CDR3 DNA is TGTGCCAGTAGTGTGCCGGGACTAAGTAATTCACCCCTCCACTTT.

On this clone: At the DNA level, this CDR3 is encoded by other sequences in the same sample as well. The chain recombines TRBV6-5 with TRBJ2-7; 7 bases line up with TRBD1. V lost 0 bases, J lost 3 bases, and 2 bases stayed unmatched. The germline V gene has CDR1 MNHEY and CDR2 SVGAGI. There are 14 residues in the CDR3. CDR3: CASSYSRDSYEQYF. CDR3 nucleotides: TGTGCCAGCAGTTACTCTAGGGACAGCTACGAGCAGTACTTC.

This clone was observed a single time. The V gene is TRBV5-1, the J gene TRBJ2-7; 8 bases fit TRBD2. CDR3 length: 15 residues. V was clipped by 1 base and J by 3 bases; unmatched bases: 6. CDR1 is SGHRS, CDR2 YFSETQ, per germline. The CDR3 protein is CASSLIEGLVYEQYF. Here the CDR3 DNA reads TGCGCCAGCAGCTTGATCGAGGGACTAGTCTACGAGCAGTACTTC. The full variable domain, rest sourced from reference TRBV5-1 and TRBJ2-7, is KAGVTQTPRYLIKTRGQQVTLSCSPISGHRSVSWYQQTPGQGLQFLFEYFSETQRNKGNFPGRFSGRQFSNSRSEMNVSTLELGDSALYLCASSLIEGLVYEQYFGPGTRLTVT.

This chain joins TRBV28 and TRBJ2-1, with D possibly TRBD2 on 6 matching bases. Between the trimmed V and J ends, which lost 3 bases and 6 bases, there was a span of 15 bases. There are 15 residues in the CDR3. Per the germline V gene, CDR1 is MDHEN and CDR2 is SYDVKM. CDR3 in amino acids: CASSLITSRGNEQFF. The DNA for the CDR3 is TGTGCCAGCAGTTTGATAACTAGCCGAGGCAATGAGCAGTTCTTC.

In this sample, this clone turned up once. V is TRBV28 and J is TRBJ2-5; 8 bases map to TRBD1. The CDR3 runs 16 residues. J was trimmed by 4 bases and V by 4 bases; bases with no gene match: 11. Germline V lookup: CDR1 MDHEN, CDR2 SYDVKM. The CDR3 protein is CASSSRQGYPRETQYF. The CDR3 nucleotides read TGTGCCAGCAGTTCCCGACAGGGGTACCCAAGAGAGACCCAGTACTTC.

The J gene is TRBJ1-1, the V gene TRBV30; D ambiguous. Germline V gene data show CDR1 as GTSNPN and CDR2 as SVGIG (reference sequence). V shed 5 bases and J shed 7 bases, with 20 bases lying between them. CDR3 length equals 14 residues. In DNA, the CDR3 is TGTGCCTGGTATCCCCTCTCTAAGGGCGGTGAAGCTTTCTTT. Encoded protein: CAWYPLSKGGEAFF.

A single count supports this clone. The chain recombines TRBV11-1 with TRBJ1-4; D unclear. CDR3 length: 14 residues. Between the trimmed V and J ends, which lost 5 bases and 0 bases, there was a span of 7 bases. In germline, CDR1 is SGHAT, CDR2 FQDESV (reference sequence). This CDR3 reads CASSPLSTNEKLFF. The CDR3 DNA reads as TGTGCCAGCAGCCCACTATCAACTAATGAAAAACTGTTTTTT. Based on the CDR3 plus reference TRBV11-1 and TRBJ1-4, the full variable domain is EAEVAQSPRYKITEKSQAVAFWCDPISGHATLYWYRQILGQGPELLVQFQDESVVDDSQLPKDRFSAERLKGVDSTLKIQPAELGDSAMYLCASSPLSTNEKLFFGSGTQLSVL.

The genes are TRBV4-1 and TRBJ2-1, with 10 bases that match TRBD1. In germline, CDR1 is MGHRA, CDR2 YSYEKL. This CDR3 is built from 16 residues. The ends lost 2 bases at V and 6 bases at J; junction bases unmatched: 7. The CDR3 DNA reads TGCGCCAGCAGCCAATTGACAGGGGGCGCAGGCAATGAGCAGTTCTTC. It is translated as CASSQLTGGAGNEQFF.

J is TRBJ2-5 and V is TRBV5-4; D uncertain. This CDR3 has 13 residues. The V end was cut by 0 bases, the J end by 7 bases, with 10 bases between. Germline CDR1 reads SGHNT; CDR2 reads YYREEE (reference sequence). CDR3 coding DNA: TGTGCCAGCAGCTTGGATGGCGTGGGGACCCAGTACTTC. Translation gives CASSLDGVGTQYF.

In DNA, the CDR3 is TGTGCCAGCAGCCACGGGACAGGGGGAAAGAATGAGCAGTTCTTC. Protein sequence: CASSHGTGGKNEQFF. The chain links TRBV4-2 to TRBJ2-1, with TRBD1 identical over 11 bases. Trimming cost V 3 bases and J 7 bases; bases outside gene matches: 5. Germline V CDR1 and CDR2: LGHNA, YNFKEQ. The CDR3 covers 15 residues.

This chain connects TRBV11-2 to TRBJ2-5; 7 bases line up with TRBD1. After removal of 4 bases from V and 0 bases from J, the junction contained 8 bases not matched to a gene. The V gene's germline CDR1 is SGHAT and CDR2 FQNNGV. There are 16 residues in the CDR3. CDR3: CASSSYPQGYQETQYF. CDR3 coding DNA: TGTGCCAGCAGCTCCTATCCACAGGGGTACCAAGAGACCCAGTACTTC. The full variable domain, rest sourced from reference TRBV11-2 and TRBJ2-5, is EAGVAQSPRYKIIEKRQSVAFWCNPISGHATLYWYQQILGQGPKLLIQFQNNGVVDDSQLPKDRFSAERLKGVDSTLKIQPAKLEDSAVYLCASSSYPQGYQETQYFGPGTRLLVL.

V and J are TRBV6-1 and TRBJ2-7; TRBD2 agrees at 8 bases. Germline CDR1 MNHNS, CDR2 SASEGT. CDR3 size: 13 residues. Trimming took 7 bases from V and 5 from J; bases not matched to a gene: 7. CDR3 protein: CASKATSVDEQYF. CDR3 nucleotides: TGTGCCAGCAAGGCGACTAGCGTCGACGAGCAGTACTTC.

The chain recombines TRBV11-2 with TRBJ2-4, with 12 nucleotides matching TRBD2. This CDR3 comprises 17 residues. V shed 4 bases and J 0 bases; nucleotides not matched to a gene: 4. Germline CDR1 is SGHAT and CDR2 is FQNNGV. In nucleotides, the CDR3 is TGTGCCAGCAGCTCACGGGGACTAGCGGGAGCCAAAAACATTCAGTACTTC. This gives the protein CASSSRGLAGAKNIQYF.

The chain carries TRBV11-2 and TRBJ2-1, with 12 bases fitting TRBD2. CDR1 is SGHAT, CDR2 FQNNGV, per germline. The CDR3 contains 13 residues. V gave up 10 bases and J gave up 5 bases; unmatched junction bases: 3. DNA of the CDR3: TGTGCCACGACTAGCGGGAGTGACAATGAGCAGTTCTTC. The encoded protein is CATTSGSDNEQFF.

The chain carries TRBV4-1 and TRBJ2-7, with D maybe TRBD1 (5 bases). In germline, CDR1 is MGHRA, CDR2 YSYEKL. CDR3 size: 14 residues. The germline V and J ends were trimmed by 0 bases and 4 bases, with 10 bases remaining between them. The CDR3 is CASSQDLQGYEQYF. CDR3 bases: TGCGCCAGCAGCCAAGATCTTCAGGGTTACGAGCAGTACTTC.

The V gene is TRBV7-6, the J gene TRBJ2-1, with D possibly being TRBD1 or TRBD2 (5 bases each). CDR3 length: 15 amino acids. V was trimmed by 8 bases and J by 9 bases, leaving 23 bases between them. Germline V lookup: CDR1 SGHVS, CDR2 FNYEAQ. CDR3 region: CASLPAGTPGGEQFF. DNA for the CDR3: TGTGCCAGCCTCCCCGCCGGGACCCCTGGTGGTGAGCAGTTCTTC.